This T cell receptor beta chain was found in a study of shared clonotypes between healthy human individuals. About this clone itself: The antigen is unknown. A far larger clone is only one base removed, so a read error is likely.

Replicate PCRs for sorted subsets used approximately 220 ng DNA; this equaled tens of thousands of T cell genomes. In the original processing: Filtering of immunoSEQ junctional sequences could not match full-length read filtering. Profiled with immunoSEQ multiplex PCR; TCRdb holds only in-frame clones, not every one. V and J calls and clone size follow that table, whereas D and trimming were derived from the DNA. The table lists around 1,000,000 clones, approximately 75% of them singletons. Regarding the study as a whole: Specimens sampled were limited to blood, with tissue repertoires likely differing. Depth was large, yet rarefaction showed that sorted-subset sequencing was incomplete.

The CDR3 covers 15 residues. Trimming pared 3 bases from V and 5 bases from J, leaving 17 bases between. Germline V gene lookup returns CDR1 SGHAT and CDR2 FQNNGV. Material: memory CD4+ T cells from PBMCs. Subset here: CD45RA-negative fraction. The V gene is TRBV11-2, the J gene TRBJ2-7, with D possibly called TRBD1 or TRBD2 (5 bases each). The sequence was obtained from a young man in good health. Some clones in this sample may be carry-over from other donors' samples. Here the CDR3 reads CASSFQTGARNEQYF. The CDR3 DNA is TGTGCCAGCAGCTTTCAGACCGGGGCTAGGAACGAGCAGTACTTC.